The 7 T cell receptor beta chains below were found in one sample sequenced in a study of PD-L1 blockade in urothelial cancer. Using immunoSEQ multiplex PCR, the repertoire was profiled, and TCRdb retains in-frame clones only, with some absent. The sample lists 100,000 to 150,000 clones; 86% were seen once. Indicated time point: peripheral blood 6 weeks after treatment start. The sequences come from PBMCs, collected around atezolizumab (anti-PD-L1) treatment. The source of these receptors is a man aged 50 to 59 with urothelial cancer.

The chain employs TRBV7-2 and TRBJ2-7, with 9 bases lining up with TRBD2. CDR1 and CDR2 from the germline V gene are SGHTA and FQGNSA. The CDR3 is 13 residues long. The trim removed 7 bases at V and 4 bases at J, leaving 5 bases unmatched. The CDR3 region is CASTAGGPYEQYF. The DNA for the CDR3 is TGTGCCAGCACCGCGGGAGGGCCATACGAGCAGTACTTC.

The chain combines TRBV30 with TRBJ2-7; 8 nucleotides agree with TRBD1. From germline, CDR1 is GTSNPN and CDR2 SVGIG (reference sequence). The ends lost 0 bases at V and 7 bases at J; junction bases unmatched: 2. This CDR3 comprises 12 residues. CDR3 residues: CAWSVQGGEQYF. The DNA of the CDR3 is TGTGCCTGGAGTGTACAGGGGGGAGAGCAGTACTTC.

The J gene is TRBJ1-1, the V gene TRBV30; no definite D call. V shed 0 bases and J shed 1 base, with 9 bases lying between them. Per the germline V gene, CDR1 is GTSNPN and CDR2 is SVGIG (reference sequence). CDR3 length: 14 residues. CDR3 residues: CAWSVRGGNTEAFF. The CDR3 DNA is TGTGCCTGGAGTGTACGAGGAGGGAACACTGAAGCTTTCTTT.

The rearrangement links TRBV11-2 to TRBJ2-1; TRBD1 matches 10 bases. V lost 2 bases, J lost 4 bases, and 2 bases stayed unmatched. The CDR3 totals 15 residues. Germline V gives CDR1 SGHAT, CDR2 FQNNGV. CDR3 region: CASSLLGQGYNEQFF. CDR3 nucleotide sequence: TGTGCCAGCAGCTTATTGGGACAGGGGTACAATGAGCAGTTCTTC.

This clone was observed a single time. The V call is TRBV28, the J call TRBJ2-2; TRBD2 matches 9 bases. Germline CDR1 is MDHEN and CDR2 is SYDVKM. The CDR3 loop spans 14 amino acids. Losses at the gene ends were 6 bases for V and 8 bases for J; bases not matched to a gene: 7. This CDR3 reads CASRRTSEIGELFF. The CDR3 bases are TGTGCCAGCAGGCGGACTAGCGAGATTGGGGAGCTGTTTTTT.

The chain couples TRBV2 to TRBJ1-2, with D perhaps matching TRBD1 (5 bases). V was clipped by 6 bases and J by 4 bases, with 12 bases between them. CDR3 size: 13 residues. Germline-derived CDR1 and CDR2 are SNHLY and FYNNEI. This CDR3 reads CASRAGGSYGYTF. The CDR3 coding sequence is TGTGCCAGCAGGGCCGGGGGGAGCTATGGCTACACCTTC.

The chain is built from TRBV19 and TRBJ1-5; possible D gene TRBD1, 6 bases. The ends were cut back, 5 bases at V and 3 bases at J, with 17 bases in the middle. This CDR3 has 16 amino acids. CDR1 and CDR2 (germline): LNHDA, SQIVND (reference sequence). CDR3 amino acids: CASSDKGGSANQPQHF. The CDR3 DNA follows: TGTGCCAGTAGTGACAAGGGGGGGTCCGCCAATCAGCCCCAGCATTTT.